The T cell receptor (beta chain) described here comes from a study of blood T cell repertoires in COVID-19. Study context: PBMCs, B-cell-depleted T cells, or T cells were the source of the cDNA or gDNA that made up the material.

This CDR3 region has 16 residues. V was clipped by 0 bases and J by 4 bases, with 14 bases between them. The germline gives CDR1 LGHNA, CDR2 YNFKEQ. Some clones are missing from TCRdb's copy, which holds only in-frame ones; the method was immunoSEQ multiplex PCR. The profile shows fewer than 450,000 clones, around 89% of them singletons. The source is a woman between 50 and 59 years old with COVID-19, enrolled during active disease. Sequenced material: peripheral blood. J is TRBJ2-3 and V is TRBV4-2; D may be TRBD2 (6 bases). CDR3 in DNA: TGTGCCAGCAGCCAAGAGGAACTAGCCGTCGCAGATACGCAGTATTTT. Translating gives CASSQEELAVADTQYF.